This TCR beta chain was found in a study of molecular identifiers for immune sequencing clone quantification listed by TCRdb under 2018. In terms of the full investigation: For a replicate experiment, RNA from approximately 20,000 or 100,000 naive CD8 T cells was divided into five aliquots, and four of the five aliquots were sequenced. This methods study benchmarked molecular-identifier clustering-based TCR repertoire sequencing (MIDCIRS) and TCR RNA copy counting, using CD8 T cells to do so.

The CDR3, cysteine through phenylalanine, is 14 amino acids long. Only the CDR3 DNA stays, 42 bases, in frame from base 1. CDR1 is given as LNHNV and CDR2 as YYDKDF, both from the germline V gene (reference sequence). V is pruned by 3 bases and J by 3 bases, leaving 3 bases of the junction without a gene match. Receptor libraries were prepared by PCR. The reads were generated on a NextSeq 500. Bulk TCR libraries were made following a previously described method, with the TCR primers given in Table S5. Purification of total RNA was performed with the Qiagen AllPrep DNA/RNA kit. Before analysis, reads from multiple sequencing runs of one library were combined. In the original analysis: Reads were retained only if their TCR constant sequence matched exactly, and those retained reads were trimmed to 150 nt and grouped according to their 12-nt molecular barcodes. Reads in each barcode group were sub-clustered using a 15% Levenshtein threshold, and a quality-weighted consensus sequence was built for each RNA molecule. Non-functional sequences were removed, as were lower-count sequences one edit away from another. On the basis of fitting two negative binomial distributions, barcode sub-clusters with fewer than 20% of the maximum read count were discarded. TCRdb trimmed the raw reads at Q25, called clones with MiXCR and kept productive beta chains. Duplicate CDR3 protein sequences are folded into a single record with the most common DNA and genes. The V and J calls were not made by the authors but by TCRdb's processing. The sample profile shows some 320,000 distinct CDR3 sequences; 24% of them were found once. The ten largest clones take up 0.65% to 0.75% of the sample.

This clonotype appeared a few times. The target of this receptor is not known. Per-base quality was not reported, and no clone a single base away is much larger than it. Study-wide conclusions, independent of this receptor: Even against a background of 750,000 to 1,000,000 naive CD8 T cells, spiked-in Jurkat TCR RNA amounting to a single cell's worth was reported to be detectable. The sizes of highly expanded clones could end up underestimated when identical TCR molecules share a barcode. When barcode sub-clustering was omitted, TCR diversity was inflated by chimeric consensus sequences, with chimeras reaching as high as 47%. In CMV-specific effector cells, clones with more than 20 RNA copies contained over 98% of molecules, whereas in naive cells such clones contained under 1% of molecules. Naive libraries contained spiked-in Jurkat TCR RNA (approximately 10 copies' worth), which is not part of the donor repertoire. Modeling gave approximately 3 recovered TCR RNA copies per cell versus around 9.9 by digital PCR, implying roughly 28% capture efficiency.

Naive CD8 T cell libraries were made from approximately 20,000 to 1,000,000 sorted cells using 10%, 30% or 50% of purified RNA. On a BD FACSAria II, naive CD8 T cells were FACS-sorted as CD8+CD4-CCR7+CD45RA+ and collected into RLT Plus buffer. To test detection sensitivity, Jurkat RNA equivalent to about ten TCR copies was spiked into samples of roughly 20,000-1,100,000 naive CD8 T cells. CD8 T cells were enriched with RosetteSep CD8+ T Cell Enrichment Cocktail and Ficoll-Paque, followed by ACK red cell lysis. The sample taken for sequencing was naive CD8+ T cells from blood, with Jurkat cell RNA spiked in. Read against the paper, the sample's cell subset or site label means: FACS-sorted CD8+CD4-CCR7+CD45RA+ naive T cells. Recombination connected TRBV15 to TRBJ2-7, with 9 middle bases fitting TRBD1. The receptor's source is a human donor in good health. Some libraries in this study had Jurkat cell RNA spiked in. The CDR3 corresponds to CATSRDRGGYEQYF. The DNA is as follows: TGTGCCACCAGCAGGGACAGGGGAGGCTACGAGCAGTACTTC.